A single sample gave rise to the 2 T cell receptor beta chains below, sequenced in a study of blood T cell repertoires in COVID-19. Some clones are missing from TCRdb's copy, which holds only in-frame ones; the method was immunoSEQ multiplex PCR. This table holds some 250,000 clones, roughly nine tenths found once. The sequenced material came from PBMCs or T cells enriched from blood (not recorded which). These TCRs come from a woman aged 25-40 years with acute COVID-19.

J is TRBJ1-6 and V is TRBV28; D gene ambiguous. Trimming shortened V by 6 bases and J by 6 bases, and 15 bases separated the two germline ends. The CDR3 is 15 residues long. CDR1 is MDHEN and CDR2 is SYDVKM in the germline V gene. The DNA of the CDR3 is TGTGCCAGCAGCGATGGACTCGCATCTAATTCACCCCTCCACTTT. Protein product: CASSDGLASNSPLHF.

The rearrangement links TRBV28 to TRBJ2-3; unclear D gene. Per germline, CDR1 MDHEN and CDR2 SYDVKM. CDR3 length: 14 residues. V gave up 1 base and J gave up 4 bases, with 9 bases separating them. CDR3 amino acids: CASSLFSGADTQYF. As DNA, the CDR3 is TGTGCCAGCAGTTTATTTTCAGGCGCAGATACGCAGTATTTT.